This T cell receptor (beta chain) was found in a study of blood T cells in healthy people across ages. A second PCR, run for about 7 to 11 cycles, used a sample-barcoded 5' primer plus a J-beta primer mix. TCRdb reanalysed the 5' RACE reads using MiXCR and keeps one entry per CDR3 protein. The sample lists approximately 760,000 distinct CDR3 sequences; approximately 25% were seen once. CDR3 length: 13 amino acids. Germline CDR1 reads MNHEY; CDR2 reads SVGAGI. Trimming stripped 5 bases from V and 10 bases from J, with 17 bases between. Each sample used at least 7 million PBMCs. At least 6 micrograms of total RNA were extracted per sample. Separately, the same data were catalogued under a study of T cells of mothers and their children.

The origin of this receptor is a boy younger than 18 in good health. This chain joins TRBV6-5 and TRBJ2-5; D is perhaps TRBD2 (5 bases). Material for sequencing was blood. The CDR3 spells CASSLTRSGSQYF. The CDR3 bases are TGTGCCAGCAGTCTGACCCGGAGCGGAAGCCAGTACTTC.